The 27 T cell receptor beta chains below were found in one sample sequenced in a study of control samples from healthy donors and cancer patients. Only in-frame clones appear in the TCRdb table, and some are missing; sequencing was by immunoSEQ multiplex PCR. The profile shows 120,000 or so clones, around nine tenths of them singletons. Input material: blood. All receptors come from a man under 40 in good health.

The rearrangement uses TRBV7-2 and TRBJ1-1; no reliable D call. V lost 2 bases to trimming and J lost 3 bases, with 7 bases between them. The CDR3 is 13 residues long. Germline lookup yields CDR1 SGHTA and CDR2 FQGNSA. The CDR3 spells CASSLWADTEAFF. CDR3 DNA sequence: TGTGCCAGCAGCTTATGGGCAGACACTGAAGCTTTCTTT.

This rearrangement joins TRBV24-1 to TRBJ2-1, with D maybe TRBD2 (6 bases). V was cut by 5 bases and J by 9 bases, with 13 bases left in between. This CDR3 is built from 13 residues. Germline values: CDR1 KGHDR, CDR2 SFDVKD. CDR3 sequence reads: CATSGTPGSEQFF. For the CDR3, the DNA is TGTGCCACCAGTGGAACCCCCGGGAGTGAGCAGTTCTTC.

This clone is a singleton in its sample. The chain joins TRBV2 to TRBJ1-6; D remains unclear. Germline CDR1 is SNHLY and CDR2 is FYNNEI. CDR3 length: 13 residues. Trimming cost V 2 bases and J 7 bases, with 6 bases left between them. The CDR3 DNA sequence: TGTGCCAGCAGTGAACCTCCAAATTCACCCCTCCACTTT. Its translation: CASSEPPNSPLHF. The full variable domain, in which reference TRBV2 and TRBJ1-6 provide the parts outside the CDR3, is EPEVTQTPSHQVTQMGQEVILRCVPISNHLYFYWYRQILGQKVEFLVSFYNNEISEKSEIFDDQFSVERPDGSNFTLKIRSTKLEDSAMYFCASSEPPNSPLHFGNGTRLTVT.

This clone was seen only once. The V gene is TRBV11-2, the J gene TRBJ1-1; perhaps TRBD1 as D (5 bases). The CDR3 spans 13 residues. V gave up 6 bases and J gave up 1 base, with 9 bases separating them. CDR1 is SGHAT and CDR2 is FQNNGV in the germline V gene. The CDR3 here is CASREQENTEAFF. CDR3 nucleotide sequence: TGTGCCAGCAGAGAACAGGAGAACACTGAAGCTTTCTTT.

The chain carries TRBV27 and TRBJ1-1, with D perhaps TRBD1 (6 bases). This CDR3 comprises 12 residues. Trimming left V 8 bases short and J 4 bases short, with 11 bases between. Looked up from germline, CDR1 is MNHEY and CDR2 is SMNVEV (reference sequence). The CDR3 spells CASARGTTEAFF. The CDR3 DNA sequence: TGTGCCAGCGCCAGGGGAACCACTGAAGCTTTCTTT.

The V and J genes are TRBV30 and TRBJ2-1, with D perhaps being TRBD1 or TRBD2 (6 bases each). The CDR3 contains 15 residues. CDR1 is GTSNPN and CDR2 is SVGIG in the germline V gene (reference sequence). Trimming removed 1 base from V and 4 bases from J, with 14 bases in between. The CDR3 DNA is TGTGCCTGGAGTGGGGGGGCGGGCAGGTACAATGAGCAGTTCTTC. As protein: CAWSGGAGRYNEQFF.

The V call is TRBV19, the J call TRBJ2-4; possibly TRBD1 for D (5 bases). CDR1 LNHDA and CDR2 SQIVND come from the germline V gene (reference sequence). This CDR3 contains 17 residues. V shed 5 bases and J shed 3 bases, with 20 bases lying between them. CDR3 amino acids: CASSFELQVLGKNIQYF. The CDR3 DNA sequence: TGTGCCAGTAGTTTCGAACTACAGGTATTAGGCAAAAACATTCAGTACTTC.

The chain carries TRBV5-8 and TRBJ1-1; the D gene is possibly TRBD1 (6 bases). This CDR3 contains 16 residues. V was clipped by 4 bases and J by 5 bases, with 21 bases between them. Per the germline V gene, CDR1 is SGHTS and CDR2 is YDEGEE. The DNA for the CDR3 is TGTGCCAGCAGCCTTACATGGGGGGCTGAGGCGACTGAAGCTTTCTTT. Protein: CASSLTWGAEATEAFF.

The chain links TRBV11-3 to TRBJ1-6; D unclear. Trimming cost V 4 bases and J 11 bases, with 15 bases left between them. Germline-derived CDR1 and CDR2 are SGHNT and YENEEA. CDR3 length: 14 residues. Here the CDR3 reads CASSSQRAQTPLHF. The CDR3, as DNA: TGTGCCAGCAGCTCTCAGCGGGCTCAGACACCCCTCCACTTT.

This rearrangement joins TRBV9 to TRBJ2-7; possibly TRBD1 or TRBD2 for D (5 bases each). Deletions cut 3 bases from V and 5 bases from J, with 15 bases between. Germline V gene lookup returns CDR1 SGDLS and CDR2 YYNGEE. The CDR3 is 14 residues long. CDR3 DNA sequence: TGTGCCAGCAGCGCAGGGACGATAAGGGACGAGCAGTACTTC. This translates into CASSAGTIRDEQYF.

V is TRBV24-1 and J is TRBJ1-2, with D possibly matching TRBD1 (5 bases). Germline assignment: CDR1 KGHDR and CDR2 SFDVKD. CDR3 size: 12 residues. Trimming cost V 9 bases and J 6 bases, with 13 bases left between them. DNA for the CDR3: TGTGCCACCTACAAACAGGCGGATGGCTACACCTTC. Protein sequence: CATYKQADGYTF.

V gene TRBV5-8 combines with J gene TRBJ1-1; D is undetermined. The germline gives CDR1 SGHTS, CDR2 YDEGEE. The CDR3 length is 13 residues. The V end was cut by 0 bases, the J end by 5 bases, with 8 bases between. CDR3 coding DNA: TGTGCCAGCAGCTTGGGGGGTAGGACTGAAGCTTTCTTT. Protein sequence: CASSLGGRTEAFF.

The chain is built from TRBV5-5 and TRBJ1-3, with D perhaps matching TRBD1 (6 bases). This CDR3 has 16 residues. V lost 7 bases and J lost 0, with 17 bases in between. Germline V CDR1 and CDR2: SGHKS, YYEKEE (reference sequence). The CDR3 sequence is CASSPETGLSGNTIYF. The CDR3 DNA follows: TGTGCCAGCTCACCCGAGACAGGCCTCTCTGGAAACACCATATATTTT.

This clone has more than one count but fewer than ten. The gene calls are TRBV10-3 and TRBJ2-7, with D tentatively TRBD1 (6 bases). From germline, CDR1 is ENHRY and CDR2 SYGVKD. The CDR3 spans 13 residues. V was cut by 6 bases and J by 2 bases, with 11 bases left in between. The CDR3: CAISPGATYEQYV. The CDR3 nucleotides read TGTGCCATCAGCCCAGGGGCGACCTACGAGCAGTACGTC.

This clone occurred once. The V and J genes are TRBV6-5 and TRBJ2-6; D gene unclear. Germline CDR1 is MNHEY and CDR2 is SVGAGI. Trimming pared 6 bases from V and 0 bases from J, leaving 6 bases between. This CDR3 comprises 14 residues. CDR3 sequence: CASRPVSGANVLTF. The CDR3 DNA is TGTGCCAGCAGACCAGTCTCTGGGGCCAACGTCCTGACTTTC.

The V and J genes are TRBV7-9 and TRBJ2-1; TRBD2 aligns across 11 bases. The CDR3 has 15 amino acids. Germline values: CDR1 SEHNR, CDR2 FQNEAQ (reference sequence). After removal of 2 bases from V and 6 bases from J, the junction contained 3 bases not matched to a gene. DNA for the CDR3: TGTGCCAGCAGCTTAACTAGCGGGGGAATCAATGAGCAGTTCTTC. Amino acids: CASSLTSGGINEQFF.

This clone has only a few counts. DNA of the CDR3: TGCGCCAGCAGCCCGGGACAGGGTGGAAGCATTCAGTACTTC. Residues: CASSPGQGGSIQYF. V gene TRBV5-1 combines with J gene TRBJ2-4; TRBD1 matches 9 bases. CDR3 size: 14 residues. Germline CDR1 SGHRS, CDR2 YFSETQ. V trimming: 4 bases; J trimming: 9 bases; junction bases outside the gene matches: 8.

This chain links TRBV20-1 with TRBJ1-1; no clear D gene. This CDR3 has 11 amino acids. CDR1 is DFQATT and CDR2 is SNEGSKA in the germline V gene (reference sequence). Deletions cut 6 bases from V and 5 bases from J, with 10 bases between. The DNA for the CDR3 is TGCAGTGCCGCTAGAGGGACTGAAGCTTTCTTT. It is translated as CSAARGTEAFF.

The chain has TRBV19 and TRBJ1-6; the match to TRBD1 covers 10 bases. V was clipped by 4 bases and J by 9 bases; unmatched bases: 6. Germline loops: CDR1 LNHDA, CDR2 SQIVND (reference sequence). The CDR3 has 15 residues. CDR3 sequence reads: CASSKLWTGGSPLHF. In DNA, the CDR3 is TGTGCCAGTAGTAAGCTATGGACAGGGGGTTCACCCCTCCACTTT.

The chain joins TRBV6-4 to TRBJ2-2; TRBD1 matches 9 bases. The CDR3 sequence is 15 residues long. Germline-derived CDR1 and CDR2 are MRHNA and SNTAGT. J gave up 5 bases and V 6 bases, and 7 bases lay outside the gene matches. The CDR3 bases are TGTGCCAGCAGCGAGGGGGACAGGGATACCGGGGAGCTGTTTTTT. It encodes CASSEGDRDTGELFF.

The chain uses TRBV19 and TRBJ1-5; 7 nucleotides line up with TRBD1. CDR3 length: 15 residues. Germline CDR1 LNHDA, CDR2 SQIVND (reference sequence). V lost 5 bases to trimming and J lost 1 base; unmatched junction nucleotides: 5. CDR3 nucleotides: TGTGCCAGTAGTCTGACAGGGTCCAGCAATCAGCCCCAGCATTTT. It translates to CASSLTGSSNQPQHF.

The V call is TRBV30, the J call TRBJ1-4; D uncertain. Trimming pared 4 bases from V and 8 bases from J, leaving 11 bases between. CDR1 is GTSNPN, CDR2 SVGIG, per germline (reference sequence). This CDR3 contains 12 residues. The CDR3, as DNA: TGTGCCTGGATGCCTTTAGAAGAAAAACTGTTTTTT. Its protein product is CAWMPLEEKLFF.

The J gene is TRBJ1-1, the V gene TRBV4-2, with D unresolved. This CDR3 has 14 amino acids. Trimming took 0 bases from V and 4 from J, leaving 9 bases between them. CDR1 and CDR2 (germline): LGHNA, YNFKEQ. The CDR3 nucleotides are TGTGCCAGCAGCCAAGATTCTCTGAGCACTGAAGCTTTCTTT. It codes for CASSQDSLSTEAFF.

The CDR3 coding sequence is TGCGCCAGCAGCCAAGAAAGAAGTCGACCCCAGCATTTT. Residues: CASSQERSRPQHF. The chain uses TRBV4-1 and TRBJ1-5; D is unclear. Germline CDR1 MGHRA, CDR2 YSYEKL. Trimming shortened V by 0 bases and J by 10 bases, and 10 bases separated the two germline ends. The CDR3 loop spans 13 amino acids.

The CDR3 region has the DNA TGTGCCAGCAGCCAAGGACAGGCTGGAAACACCATATATTTT. Protein sequence: CASSQGQAGNTIYF. The chain joins TRBV14 to TRBJ1-3; maybe TRBD1 (6 bases). The CDR3 loop spans 14 amino acids. From germline, CDR1 is SGHDN and CDR2 FVKESK. V was trimmed by 1 base and J by 2 bases, leaving 6 bases between them.

The chain couples TRBV19 to TRBJ1-1, with 11 bases identical to TRBD1. The V segment lost 3 bases and the J segment 4 bases; nucleotides outside the gene matches: 10. In germline, CDR1 is LNHDA, CDR2 SQIVND (reference sequence). The CDR3 extends over 17 amino acids. The CDR3 bases are TGTGCCAGTAGTATCAACCCGGGACAGGGGGTGAGCACTGAAGCTTTCTTT. Its protein is CASSINPGQGVSTEAFF.

This chain uses TRBV6-4 with TRBJ1-2; D uncertain. Trimming cost V 0 bases and J 8 bases, with 10 bases left between them. In germline, CDR1 is MRHNA, CDR2 SNTAGT. The CDR3 length is 13 residues. The CDR3 sequence is CASSDSPGIGYTF. The CDR3 DNA is TGTGCCAGCAGTGACTCCCCGGGGATCGGCTACACCTTC.